This TCR beta chain was obtained from a study of monozygotic twins with inflammatory bowel disease. No DNA is given; TCRdb re-called the 5' RACE reads and lists each CDR3 protein once. Found here are about 330,000 distinct CDR3 sequences; the top ten clones hold around 2%. CDR1 and CDR2 (germline): MGHRA, YSYEKL. CDR3 size: 18 residues. The J gene is TRBJ2-7, the V gene TRBV4-1; no DNA is available, so the TRBD2 call from TCRdb remains unchecked. The receptor comes from a human donor with ulcerative colitis or Crohn's disease, or a healthy co-twin of an affected twin (not recorded which). Material for sequencing was blood. The CDR3 loop reads CASSQDGPGRERSYEQYF.